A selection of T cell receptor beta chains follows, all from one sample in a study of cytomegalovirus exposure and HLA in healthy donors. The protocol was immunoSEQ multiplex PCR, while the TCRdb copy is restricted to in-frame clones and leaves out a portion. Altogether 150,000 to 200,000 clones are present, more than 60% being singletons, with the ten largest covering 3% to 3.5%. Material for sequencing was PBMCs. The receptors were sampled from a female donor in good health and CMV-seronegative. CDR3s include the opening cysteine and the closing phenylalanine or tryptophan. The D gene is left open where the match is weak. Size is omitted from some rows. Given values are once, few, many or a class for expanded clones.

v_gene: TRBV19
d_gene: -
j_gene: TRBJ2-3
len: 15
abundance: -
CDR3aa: CASSLGAQVTDTQYF
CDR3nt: TGTGCCAGTAGTTTGGGGGCGCAGGTCACAGATACGCAGTATTTT

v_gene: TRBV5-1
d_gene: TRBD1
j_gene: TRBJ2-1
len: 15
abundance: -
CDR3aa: CASSFGQGAGNEQFF
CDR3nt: TGCGCCAGCAGCTTTGGACAGGGAGCGGGCAATGAGCAGTTCTTC

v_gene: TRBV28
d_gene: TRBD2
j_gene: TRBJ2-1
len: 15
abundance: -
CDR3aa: CASSLIAGSYNEQFF
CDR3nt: TGTGCCAGCAGTTTGATAGCGGGGAGCTACAATGAGCAGTTCTTC

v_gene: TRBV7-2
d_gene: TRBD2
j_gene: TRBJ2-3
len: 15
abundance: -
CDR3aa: CASSARGGGVITQYF
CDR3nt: TGTGCCAGCAGCGCCCGGGGGGGCGGGGTCATTACGCAGTATTTT

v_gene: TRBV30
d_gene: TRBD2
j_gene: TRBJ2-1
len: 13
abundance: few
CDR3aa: CAWRLAGGNEQFF
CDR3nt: TGTGCCTGGAGGTTAGCGGGAGGGAATGAGCAGTTCTTC

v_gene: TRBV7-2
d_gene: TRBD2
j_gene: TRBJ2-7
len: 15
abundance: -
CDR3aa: CASSLGLAGGREQYF
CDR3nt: TGTGCCAGCAGCTTAGGACTAGCGGGGGGGCGAGAGCAGTACTTC

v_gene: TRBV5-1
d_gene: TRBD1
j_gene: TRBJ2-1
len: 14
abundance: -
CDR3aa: CASRTTGIRNEQFF
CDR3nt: TGCGCCAGCAGGACGACAGGGATTAGGAATGAGCAGTTCTTC

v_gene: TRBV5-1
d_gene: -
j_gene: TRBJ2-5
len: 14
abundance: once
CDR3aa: CASSGGRVQETQYF
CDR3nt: TGCGCCAGCAGCGGAGGGAGAGTGCAAGAGACCCAGTACTTC

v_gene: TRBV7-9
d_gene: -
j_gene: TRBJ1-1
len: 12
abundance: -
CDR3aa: CSSSSGGTEAFF
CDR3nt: TGTTCCAGCAGCTCGGGGGGAACTGAAGCTTTCTTT

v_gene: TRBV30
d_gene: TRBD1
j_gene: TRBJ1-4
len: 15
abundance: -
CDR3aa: CAWRDRASGNEKLFF
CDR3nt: TGTGCCTGGAGGGACAGGGCCTCGGGTAATGAAAAACTGTTTTTT

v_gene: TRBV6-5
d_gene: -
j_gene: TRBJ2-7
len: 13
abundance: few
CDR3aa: CASSSTATYEQYF
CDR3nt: TGTGCCAGCAGTTCGACAGCCACATACGAGCAGTACTTC

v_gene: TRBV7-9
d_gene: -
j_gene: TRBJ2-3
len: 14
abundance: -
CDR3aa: CASSLGGSANTQYF
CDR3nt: TGTGCCAGCAGCTTAGGCGGTAGCGCCAATACGCAGTATTTT

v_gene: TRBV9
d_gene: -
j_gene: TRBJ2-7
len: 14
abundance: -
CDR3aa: CASSARTGFDEQYF
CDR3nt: TGTGCCAGCAGCGCCCGAACAGGGTTTGACGAGCAGTACTTC

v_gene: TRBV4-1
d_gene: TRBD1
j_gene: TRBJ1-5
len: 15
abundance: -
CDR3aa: CASSQNRDRGQPQHF
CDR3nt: TGCGCCAGCAGCCAGAACCGGGACAGAGGTCAGCCCCAGCATTTT

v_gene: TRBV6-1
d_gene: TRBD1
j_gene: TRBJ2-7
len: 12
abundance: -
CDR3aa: CASSPTGFEQYF
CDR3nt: TGTGCCAGCAGCCCGACAGGGTTCGAGCAGTACTTC

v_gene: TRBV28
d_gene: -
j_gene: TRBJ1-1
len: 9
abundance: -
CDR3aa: CAWGGEAFF
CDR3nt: TGTGCCTGGGGGGGGGAAGCTTTCTTT

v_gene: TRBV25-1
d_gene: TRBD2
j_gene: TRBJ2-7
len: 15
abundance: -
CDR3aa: CASSEYASGNYEQYF
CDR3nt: TGTGCCAGCAGTGAATACGCTAGCGGTAACTACGAGCAGTACTTC

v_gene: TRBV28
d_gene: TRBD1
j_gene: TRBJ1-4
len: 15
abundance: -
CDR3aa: CASSPLDGDSEKLFF
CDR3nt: TGTGCCAGCAGCCCTCTTGACGGGGACAGTGAAAAACTGTTTTTT

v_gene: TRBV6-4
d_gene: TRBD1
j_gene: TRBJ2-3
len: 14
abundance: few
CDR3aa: CASSGQGAGDTQYF
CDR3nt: TGTGCCAGCAGTGGACAGGGGGCAGGAGATACGCAGTATTTT

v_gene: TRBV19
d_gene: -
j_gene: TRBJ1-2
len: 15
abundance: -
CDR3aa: CASSPRGRGNYGYTF
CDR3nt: TGTGCCAGTAGTCCGCGGGGACGGGGAAACTATGGCTACACCTTC

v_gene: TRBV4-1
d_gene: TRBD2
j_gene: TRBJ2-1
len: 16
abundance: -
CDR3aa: CASSRGLAGSYNEQFF
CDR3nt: TGCGCCAGCAGTCGAGGGCTAGCGGGATCCTACAATGAGCAGTTCTTC